This entry describes one T cell receptor beta chain. A few counts support this clonotype. The target of this receptor is not known. Base qualities are not recorded, but no much larger clone differs from it by a single base. The source of the sample is a study of T-cell memory formation after mild COVID-19 (dated by TCRdb to about 2021). Describing the broader study: TCR sequence clusters from the two donors were found to be largely donor specific. In two donors, T-cell clones that expanded and contracted after mild COVID-19 were tracked by sequencing TCRalpha and TCRbeta repertoires over time. The cohort was made up of two young adult volunteers, one female and one male, who were previously healthy. What the study reported, not specific to this receptor: Clones contracting from day 15 to 85 had balanced CD4/CD8 phenotypes, while a second wave expanding from day 15 to 37 was biased towards CD4+. Contracting CD4+ clones turned up mainly in the CM and EM memory subsets, whereas EMRA was where CD8+ clones were enriched. Only two mild cases were covered by the study, and larger cohorts that include severe cases with pre-infection samples were considered necessary. Some responding clones were detected in pre-infection memory, which suggested that pre-existing cross-reactive memory T cells had joined the SARS-CoV-2 response. The second-wave clones that peaked on day 37 were not confirmed to be SARS-CoV-2 specific.

CDR1 and CDR2 (MNHEY, SVGAGI) derive from the germline V gene. The CDR3 numbers 12 residues from cysteine through phenylalanine. Just the 36-base CDR3 DNA is kept, in frame starting at base 1. V lost 6 bases and J lost 11 bases; the stretch between them is 15 bases long. The listed sequencing device is Illumina NovaSeq 6000. TCRalpha and TCRbeta cDNA libraries were constructed by 5'RACE with constant-segment primers, with sample barcodes and unique molecular identifiers being introduced. Trizol reagent was used to extract RNA from every sample. Library amplification was performed in two PCR steps, and a second sample barcode and Illumina TruSeq adapters were introduced in the second step. Libraries were sequenced on an Illumina NovaSeq with 2 x 150 bp paired-end reads. The original methods were these. The reads were demultiplexed and collapsed into UMI-guided consensus sequences using migec v1.2.7. Using mixcr v2.1.11, UMI consensuses were aligned to TRA and TRB V and J templates and then assembled into clonotypes. Clonotypes were classified as expanded or contracted when called significant by both edgeR and NoisET, with noise models trained on biological replicates. For edgeR calls, the thresholds were a false discovery rate-adjusted p below 0.01 and a log2 fold-change of 1. As an exploratory analysis of dynamics, max-normalized trajectories of the 1000 most abundant clonotypes were examined with PCA combined with hierarchical clustering. Each responding clone was given a CD4 or CD8 phenotype based on the CD4+ and CD8+ repertoires, which had been sequenced separately. TCRdb's own reprocessing of the public reads used fastp at Q25 and MiXCR and kept productive beta chains. Rows with one shared CDR3 protein collapse into an entry with the most common genes and DNA. The authors' filters were not applied to this entry. This sample comprises about 390,000 distinct CDR3 sequences, about 16% of them detected only once. The top ten constitute roughly 21% of the sample.

Ficoll-Paque density gradient centrifugation was the method used to isolate PBMCs. The TCR comes from a man between 18 and 35 years old who had mild COVID-19 (a few samples of this study predate the infection). The sample titles of this study are shuffled in the database, so cell type and time point are left out; the donor was told from shared clones. Sequenced sample: PBMCs or a T cell subset sorted from them (not recorded which). This chain is built from TRBV6-5 and TRBJ2-3; TRBD2 is a weak D gene call, 6 bases matching. The sequence in DNA is TGTGCCAGCAGAAACATAGGGACTGGGCAGTATTTT. Translated, this is CASRNIGTGQYF.